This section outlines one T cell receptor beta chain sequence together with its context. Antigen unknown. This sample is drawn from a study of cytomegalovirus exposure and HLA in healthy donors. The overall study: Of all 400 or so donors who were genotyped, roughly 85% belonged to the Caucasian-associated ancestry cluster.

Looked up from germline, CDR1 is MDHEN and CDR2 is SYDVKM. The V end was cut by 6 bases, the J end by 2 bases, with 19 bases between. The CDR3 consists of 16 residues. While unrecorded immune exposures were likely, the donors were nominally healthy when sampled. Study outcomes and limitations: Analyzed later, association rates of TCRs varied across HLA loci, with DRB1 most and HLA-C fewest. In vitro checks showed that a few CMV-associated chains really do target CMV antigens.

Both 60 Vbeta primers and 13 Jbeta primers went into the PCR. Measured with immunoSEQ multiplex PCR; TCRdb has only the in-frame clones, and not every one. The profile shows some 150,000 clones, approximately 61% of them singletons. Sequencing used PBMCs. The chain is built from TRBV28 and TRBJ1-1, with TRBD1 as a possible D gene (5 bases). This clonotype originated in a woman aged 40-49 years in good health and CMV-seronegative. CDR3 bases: TGTGCCAGCAGCGAATACAGGAATTCCCCTAACACTGAAGCTTTCTTT. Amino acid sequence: CASSEYRNSPNTEAFF.